This passage covers 3 T cell receptor beta chains from one sample sequenced in a study of T cells after yellow fever vaccination. Each CDR3 protein gets one entry after TCRdb re-called the 5' RACE reads with MiXCR. This sample has around 140,000 distinct CDR3 sequences; 7% to 9% occur once, and the top ten carry around 0.73%. The sequencing used CD4+ T cells sorted from PBMCs, collected 5 days after the yellow fever booster vaccination. These TCRs come from a man aged 30 to 39 who received the YFV17D yellow fever vaccine.

The sample holds many counts of this clonotype. The gene calls are TRBV29-1 and TRBJ2-3, with TRBD2 as a possible D gene (5 bases). V was trimmed by 4 bases and J by 1 base, leaving 9 bases between them. The CDR3 is 13 residues long. Germline CDR1 and CDR2: SQVTM and ANQGSEA. CDR3 DNA: TGCAGCGTTGGCCTCGGGGGCACAGATACGCAGTATTTT. Amino acid sequence: CSVGLGGTDTQYF.

This clonotype was found many times. This chain links TRBV5-1 with TRBJ2-2, with TRBD1 matching over 7 bases. Germline loops: CDR1 SGHRS, CDR2 YFSETQ. The junction had 9 bases not matched to a gene; V was cut back by 4 bases and J by 0 bases. This CDR3 contains 17 residues. The CDR3 loop is CASSTTPGQTNTGELFF. CDR3 DNA sequence: TGCGCCAGCAGCACCACTCCGGGACAGACGAACACCGGGGAGCTGTTTTTT.

Ten or more counts support this clonotype. The chain's CDR3 is CASGLAGGPFEQYF. The CDR3 coding sequence is TGTGCCAGCGGCCTAGCGGGAGGGCCGTTCGAGCAGTACTTC. The V call is TRBV7-9, the J call TRBJ2-7; the match to TRBD2 covers 12 bases. CDR3 size: 14 residues. Germline CDR1 SEHNR, CDR2 FQNEAQ (reference sequence). Trimming took 8 bases from V and 6 from J; bases not matched to a gene: 8.